Listed below are T cell receptor beta chains from one sample, sequenced in a study of beta chain features in type 1 diabetes. Assay: immunoSEQ multiplex PCR; the TCRdb copy retains only in-frame clones and omits some. This sample carries over 300,000 clones, 7% to 9% of them seen once, and the ten largest clones take roughly 0.44%. Sequenced sample: central memory CD4+ T cells from blood. These receptors all stem from a woman younger than 35 in good health. Both conserved end residues are part of each CDR3. A D gene is named only where the DNA matches it firmly. The listing skips clone size in some rows; elsewhere it reads once, few, many or a size class.

J gene | D gene | V gene | clone size | CDR3 length | CDR3 protein | CDR3 DNA
TRBJ2-1 | TRBD1 | TRBV5-1 | few | 14 | CASSRQGETNEQFF | TGCGCCAGCAGCCGACAGGGGGAAACAAATGAGCAGTTCTTC
TRBJ2-3 | NA | TRBV9 | NA | 18 | CASSYQGGKREYTDTQYF | TGTGCCAGCAGCTATCAGGGGGGAAAGCGGGAGTACACAGATACGCAGTATTTT
TRBJ2-5 | NA | TRBV5-1 | few | 16 | CASSWVPTVHQETQYF | TGCGCCAGCAGCTGGGTCCCGACAGTCCACCAAGAGACCCAGTACTTC
TRBJ2-3 | NA | TRBV7-6 | few | 13 | CASKLDGLSTQYF | TGTGCCAGCAAACTAGACGGTTTATCTACGCAGTATTTT
TRBJ2-1 | NA | TRBV4-1 | few | 14 | CASSQAGTATEQFF | TGCGCCAGCAGCCAAGCCGGGACTGCCACCGAGCAGTTCTTC
TRBJ2-5 | NA | TRBV4-3 | few | 13 | CASSPGRVGTQYF | TGCGCCAGCAGCCCAGGACGGGTGGGGACCCAGTACTTC
TRBJ2-3 | TRBD2 | TRBV4-3 | few | 15 | CASSQTSGTTDTQYF | TGCGCCAGCAGCCAAACCAGCGGGACCACAGATACGCAGTATTTT
TRBJ2-7 | TRBD2 | TRBV27 | few | 15 | CASSPRTSAAGEQYF | TGTGCCAGCAGTCCGAGGACTAGCGCGGCGGGCGAGCAGTACTTC
TRBJ1-2 | TRBD1 | TRBV19 | NA | 15 | CASSPGQGDPYGYTF | TGTGCCAGTAGCCCAGGACAGGGGGATCCCTATGGCTACACCTTC
TRBJ2-2 | NA | TRBV6-6 | few | 16 | CASSYSRGANTGELFF | TGTGCCAGCAGTTACTCGAGAGGGGCGAACACCGGGGAGCTGTTTTTT
TRBJ1-1 | TRBD1 | TRBV6-6 | few | 12 | CASSVTGARAFF | TGTGCCAGCAGCGTAACAGGGGCCCGAGCTTTCTTT
TRBJ1-2 | NA | TRBV7-2 | NA | 14 | CASSLQWEDYGYTF | TGTGCCAGCAGCTTACAGTGGGAAGACTATGGCTACACCTTC
TRBJ2-3 | TRBD2 | TRBV5-1 | NA | 15 | CASSPGTSGTDTQYF | TGCGCCAGCAGCCCCGGGACTAGCGGCACAGATACGCAGTATTTT
TRBJ2-2 | TRBD1 | TRBV19 | NA | 16 | CASKPGQGFTSGELFF | TGTGCCAGTAAGCCGGGACAGGGTTTTACCTCCGGGGAGCTGTTTTTT
TRBJ2-3 | NA | TRBV15 | NA | 15 | CATSRPSQLTDTQYF | TGTGCCACCAGCAGACCTAGCCAACTCACAGATACGCAGTATTTT
TRBJ2-3 | NA | TRBV4-3 | few | 16 | CASSQSADSRTDTQYF | TGCGCCAGCAGCCAATCCGCCGACAGCCGCACAGATACGCAGTATTTT
TRBJ1-1 | NA | TRBV5-5 | few | 15 | CASTPATDKNTEAFF | TGTGCCAGCACCCCGGCAACGGACAAGAACACTGAAGCTTTCTTT
TRBJ2-7 | NA | TRBV21-1 | many | 14 | CASSFRDRGYEQYF | TGTGCCAGCAGCTTCCGGGACAGGGGCTACGAGCAGTACTTC
TRBJ2-1 | NA | TRBV4-3 | few | 13 | CASSQGLWYEQFF | TGCGCCAGCAGCCAGGGACTTTGGTATGAGCAGTTCTTC
TRBJ2-5 | NA | TRBV6-4 | few | 11 | CASRGEETQYF | TGTGCCAGCAGAGGGGAAGAGACCCAGTACTTC
TRBJ2-7 | NA | TRBV6-5 | few | 13 | CASSKQTSYEQYF | TGTGCCAGCAGTAAACAGACAAGCTACGAGCAGTACTTC